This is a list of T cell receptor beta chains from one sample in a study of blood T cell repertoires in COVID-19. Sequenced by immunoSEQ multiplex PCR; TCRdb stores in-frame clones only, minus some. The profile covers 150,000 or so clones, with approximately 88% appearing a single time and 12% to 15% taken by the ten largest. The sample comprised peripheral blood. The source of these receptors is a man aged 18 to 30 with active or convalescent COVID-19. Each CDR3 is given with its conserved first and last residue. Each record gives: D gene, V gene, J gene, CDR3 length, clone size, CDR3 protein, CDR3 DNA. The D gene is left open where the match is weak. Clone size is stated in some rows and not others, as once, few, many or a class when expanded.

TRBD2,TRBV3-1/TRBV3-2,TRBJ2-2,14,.,CASSRLAGTGELFF,TGTGCCAGCAGCCGACTAGCGGGCACCGGGGAGCTGTTTTTT
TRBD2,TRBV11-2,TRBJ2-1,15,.,CASSFRLAQNNEQFF,TGTGCCAGCAGCTTCCGACTAGCGCAGAACAATGAGCAGTTCTTC
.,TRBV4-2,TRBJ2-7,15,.,CASSQDNGGHYEQYF,TGTGCCAGCAGCCAAGATAATGGGGGCCACTACGAGCAGTACTTC
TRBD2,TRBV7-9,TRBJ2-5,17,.,CASSLASLAGHAGTQYF,TGTGCCAGCAGCTTAGCAAGTCTAGCGGGGCACGCGGGGACCCAGTACTTC
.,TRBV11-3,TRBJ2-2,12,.,CASSQGTGELFF,TGTGCCAGCTCGCAGGGGACCGGGGAGCTGTTTTTT
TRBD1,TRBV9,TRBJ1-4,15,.,CASSVRGQESEKLFF,TGTGCCAGCAGCGTTCGCGGACAGGAGAGTGAAAAACTGTTTTTT
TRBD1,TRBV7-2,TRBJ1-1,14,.,CASSIAGGNTEAFF,TGTGCCAGCAGCATCGCAGGGGGGAACACTGAAGCTTTCTTT
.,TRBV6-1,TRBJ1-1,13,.,CASSEKVLGEAFF,TGTGCCAGCAGTGAAAAAGTTTTGGGCGAAGCTTTCTTT
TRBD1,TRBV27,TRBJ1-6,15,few,CASTTAGTDNSPLHF,TGTGCCAGCACAACCGCCGGGACAGATAATTCACCCCTCCACTTT
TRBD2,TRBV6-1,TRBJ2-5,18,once,CASSVRWASGLSGETQYF,TGTGCCAGCAGTGTTCGGTGGGCTAGCGGACTCTCGGGCGAGACCCAGTACTTC
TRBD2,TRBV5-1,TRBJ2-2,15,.,CASSSREGSPGELFF,TGCGCCAGCAGCTCCCGGGAGGGCTCACCGGGGGAGCTGTTTTTT
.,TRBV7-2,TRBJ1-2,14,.,CASTLSGVVYGYTF,TGTGCCAGCACCCTGAGCGGGGTGGTCTATGGCTACACCTTC
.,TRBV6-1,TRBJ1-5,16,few,CASSDPGLRVNQPQHF,TGTGCCAGCAGTGATCCGGGACTCAGGGTTAATCAGCCCCAGCATTTT
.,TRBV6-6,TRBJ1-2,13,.,CASTPPGYYGYTF,TGTGCCAGCACCCCCCCAGGGTACTATGGCTACACCTTC
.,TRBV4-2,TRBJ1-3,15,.,CASSRIEASGNTIYF,TGTGCCAGCAGCCGAATTGAGGCGTCTGGAAACACCATATATTTT
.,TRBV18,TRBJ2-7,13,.,CASSPSSLREQYF,TGTGCCAGCTCACCATCCAGTTTACGCGAGCAGTACTTC
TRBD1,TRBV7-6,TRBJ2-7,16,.,CASSLGVGQGTYEQYF,TGTGCCAGCAGCCTAGGGGTGGGACAGGGTACCTACGAGCAGTACTTC
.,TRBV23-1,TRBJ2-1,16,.,CASSQSAGILLNEQFF,TGCGCCAGCAGTCAATCCGCCGGGATACTGTTAAATGAGCAGTTCTTC
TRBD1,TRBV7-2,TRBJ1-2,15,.,CASSTAGTGAFGYTF,TGTGCCAGCAGCACCGCCGGGACAGGGGCTTTTGGCTACACCTTC
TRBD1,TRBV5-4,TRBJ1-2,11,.,CACGQGYGYTF,TGTGCCTGCGGACAGGGGTATGGCTACACCTTC
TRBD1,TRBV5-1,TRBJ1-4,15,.,CASSLTGTGHEKLFF,TGCGCCAGCAGCCTCACCGGGACAGGGCATGAAAAACTGTTTTTT
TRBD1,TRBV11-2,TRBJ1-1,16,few,CASSSLTGGRDTEAFF,TGTGCCAGCAGCTCATTGACAGGGGGCAGGGACACTGAAGCTTTCTTT
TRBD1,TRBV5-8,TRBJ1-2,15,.,CASSLLAGGSYGYTF,TGTGCCAGCAGCTTGTTGGCAGGGGGCTCCTATGGCTACACCTTC
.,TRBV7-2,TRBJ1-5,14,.,CASSLYEGNQPQHF,TGTGCCAGCAGCTTATATGAGGGCAATCAGCCCCAGCATTTT